The present entry profiles one T cell receptor (beta chain) with its context. The data originate from a study of technical replicates of blood from a few donors. The method was immunoSEQ multiplex PCR; TCRdb's version includes in-frame clones alone and lacks a portion of them. The table shows 75,000 or so clones, with 85% to 95% occurring only once. Material: T cells isolated from PBMCs. This TCR was sampled from a human donor in good health.

This CDR3 reads CATSQGYNQPQHF. The DNA of the CDR3 is TGTGCCACCTCGCAGGGCTACAATCAGCCCCAGCATTTT. The chain joins TRBV28 to TRBJ1-5; D perhaps matches TRBD1 (5 bases). The ends were cut back, 10 bases at V and 3 bases at J, with 13 bases in the middle. CDR1 is MDHEN and CDR2 is SYDVKM in the germline V gene. The CDR3 is made up of 13 amino acids.